The 19 T cell receptor beta chains listed next were all sequenced from one sample in a study of shared clonotypes between healthy human individuals. The data were produced by immunoSEQ multiplex PCR, yet TCRdb's version contains in-frame clones alone and is incomplete. The sample has around 2,000,000 clones, over 85% seen once. Positive CCR7 selection of CD45RO-negative cells yielded the naive CD8 cells, and terminally differentiated effector memory CD45RA+ cells were excluded. The sample comprised naive CD8+ T cells sorted from blood. These receptor sequences come from a man between 18 and 35 years old in good health.

With respect to this clone: This specimen includes other DNA sequences encoding the same CDR3. The V call is TRBV2, the J call TRBJ2-1; D unresolved. V was clipped by 6 bases and J by 7 bases, with 7 bases between them. This CDR3 has 11 residues. Germline V gene sequence: CDR1 SNHLY, CDR2 FYNNEI. CDR3 loop: CASSDSNEQFF. CDR3 in DNA: TGTGCCAGCAGCGACTCAAATGAGCAGTTCTTC.

The chain joins TRBV6-5 to TRBJ2-7; TRBD2 agrees at 8 bases. CDR3 length: 15 residues. The J segment lost 3 bases and the V segment lost 2 bases, leaving 6 bases of the junction unmatched. The germline V gene encodes CDR1 MNHEY and CDR2 SVGAGI. The CDR3 nucleotides read TGTGCCAGCAGTTACCAAGACACTAGCGGCTACGAGCAGTACTTC. Amino acid sequence: CASSYQDTSGYEQYF.

The rearrangement uses TRBV4-1 and TRBJ2-1; 7 bases line up with TRBD2. In germline, CDR1 is MGHRA, CDR2 YSYEKL. After removal of 0 bases from V and 7 bases from J, the junction contained 9 bases not matched to a gene. This CDR3 spans 16 amino acids. The CDR3 nucleotides are TGCGCCAGCAGCCAAGAGGGGGAGGGCCTGGGGAATGAGCAGTTCTTC. Amino acid sequence: CASSQEGEGLGNEQFF.

The rearrangement uses TRBV28 and TRBJ2-7; 7 bases line up with TRBD2. Germline-derived CDR1 and CDR2 are MDHEN and SYDVKM. Trimming at V came to 5 bases and at J to 2 bases, leaving 6 bases not matched to a gene. The CDR3 is 14 amino acids. CDR3 nucleotide sequence: TGTGCCAGCAGTCCCGTCGGGGGGACCTACGAGCAGTACTTC. It yields the protein CASSPVGGTYEQYF.

Only one count was recorded for this clone. This chain connects TRBV27 to TRBJ1-5; the D gene is possibly TRBD1 (6 bases). The CDR3 length is 14 residues. Germline values: CDR1 MNHEY, CDR2 SMNVEV (reference sequence). V was shortened by 9 bases and J by 4 bases, with 16 bases between the two germline ends. CDR3 coding DNA: TGTGCCAGTCGGCGGGCAGGGGTAAATCAGCCCCAGCATTTT. This translates into CASRRAGVNQPQHF.

In this sample, this clone turned up once. This chain connects TRBV21-1 to TRBJ1-3. TRBV21-1 counts as a pseudogene. CDR3 size: 15 residues. As DNA, the CDR3 is TGTGCCAGCAGCAAAGGCCCGAGCTCTGGAAACACCATATATTTT. It translates to CASSKGPSSGNTIYF.

The V and J genes are TRBV27 and TRBJ2-7; the D gene is possibly TRBD1 (6 bases). The CDR3 covers 14 residues. Germline loops: CDR1 MNHEY, CDR2 SMNVEV (reference sequence). V dropped 6 bases and J dropped 0 bases, with 12 bases sitting between them. CDR3 amino acids: CASRIRDTSYEQYF. CDR3 DNA sequence: TGTGCCAGCAGGATCCGGGACACCTCCTACGAGCAGTACTTC.

The chain joins TRBV9 to TRBJ2-7; D ambiguous. In germline, CDR1 is SGDLS, CDR2 YYNGEE. The ends were cut back, 0 bases at V and 3 bases at J, with 13 bases in the middle. The CDR3 has 15 amino acids. CDR3 nucleotide sequence: TGTGCCAGCAGCGTAGGGATCGCGGTGAACTACGAGCAGTACTTC. This gives the protein CASSVGIAVNYEQYF.

This rearrangement joins TRBV4-3 to TRBJ2-1, with D maybe TRBD1 (5 bases). The CDR3 length is 15 residues. Trimming stripped 1 base from V and 5 bases from J, with 12 bases between. Germline-derived CDR1 and CDR2 are LGHNA and YSLEER. The CDR3 loop reads CASSQVHRSDNEQFF. CDR3 coding DNA: TGCGCCAGCAGCCAAGTCCACAGGTCGGACAATGAGCAGTTCTTC.

This rearrangement joins TRBV27 to TRBJ1-6, with a weak D call TRBD1 (6 bases). The V gene's germline CDR1 is MNHEY and CDR2 SMNVEV (reference sequence). This CDR3 is built from 14 residues. The germline V and J ends were trimmed by 5 bases and 8 bases, with 13 bases remaining between them. The CDR3 bases are TGTGCCAGCAGTGAGGGAGGGGGGGATTCACCCCTCCACTTT. This gives the protein CASSEGGGDSPLHF.

This chain connects TRBV10-3 to TRBJ2-3; TRBD1 matches 9 bases. The germline V gene encodes CDR1 ENHRY and CDR2 SYGVKD. This CDR3 comprises 17 residues. V lost 5 bases and J lost 0; bases outside the gene matches: 9. The CDR3 DNA sequence: TGTGCCATCAGTCCCGGGACAGGGATCTTAAGCACAGATACGCAGTATTTT. As protein: CAISPGTGILSTDTQYF.

V usage is TRBV19 and J usage is TRBJ2-6, with unresolved D. The germline V and J ends were trimmed by 3 bases and 0 bases, with 6 bases remaining between them. CDR1 and CDR2 (germline): LNHDA, SQIVND (reference sequence). This CDR3 has 15 amino acids. The CDR3 DNA is TGTGCCAGTAGTATTGCAGCCTCTGGGGCCAACGTCCTGACTTTC. It is translated as CASSIAASGANVLTF.

The chain is built from TRBV4-3 and TRBJ2-1; 10 bases fit TRBD2. The CDR3 runs 15 residues. The trim removed 1 base at V and 3 bases at J, leaving 0 bases unmatched. CDR1 is LGHNA, CDR2 YSLEER, per germline. CDR3 loop: CASSQVAGGYNEQFF. The CDR3, as DNA: TGCGCCAGCAGCCAAGTAGCGGGAGGCTACAATGAGCAGTTCTTC.

This sequence joins TRBV15 and TRBJ2-5, with 13 bases aligning to TRBD2. The CDR3 sequence is 16 residues long. V gave up 4 bases and J gave up 3 bases; unmatched junction bases: 5. Germline-derived CDR1 and CDR2 are LNHNV and YYDKDF (reference sequence). Here the CDR3 reads CATSIGLAGVEETQYF. DNA of the CDR3: TGTGCCACCAGCATAGGACTAGCGGGGGTGGAAGAGACCCAGTACTTC.

This sequence joins TRBV30 and TRBJ1-1; 7 positions match TRBD1. The CDR3 consists of 14 residues. Losses at the gene ends were 5 bases for V and 1 base for J; bases not matched to a gene: 7. Germline CDR1 and CDR2: GTSNPN and SVGIG (reference sequence). CDR3 nucleotides: TGTGCCTGGCGAAAAGGGACAGAGAACACTGAAGCTTTCTTT. Translation: CAWRKGTENTEAFF. The variable domain in full, with the rest retrieved from reference TRBV30 and TRBJ1-1, is SQTIHQWPATLVQPVGSPLSLECTVEGTSNPNLYWYRQAAGRGLQLLFYSVGIGQISSEVPQNLSASRPQDRQFILSSKKLLLSDSGFYLCAWRKGTENTEAFFGQGTRLTVV.

This sequence joins TRBV5-8 and TRBJ2-7; D is ambiguous. CDR1 SGHTS and CDR2 YDEGEE come from the germline V gene. The CDR3 length is 11 residues. V dropped 4 bases and J dropped 3 bases, with 5 bases sitting between them. CDR3 in amino acids: CASSLFYEQYF. DNA for the CDR3: TGTGCCAGCAGCCTTTTCTACGAGCAGTACTTC.

The chain employs TRBV7-9 and TRBJ1-1; D gene unclear. V dropped 7 bases and J dropped 0 bases, with 12 bases sitting between them. The germline V gene encodes CDR1 SEHNR and CDR2 FQNEAQ (reference sequence). This CDR3 has 14 residues. CDR3 residues: CASNAAGMNTEAFF. CDR3 coding DNA: TGTGCCAGCAATGCGGCAGGAATGAACACTGAAGCTTTCTTT. Filled out from reference TRBV7-9 and TRBJ1-1, the complete variable domain reads DTGVSQNPRHKITKRGQNVTFRCDPISEHNRLYWYRQTLGQGPEFLTYFQNEAQLEKSRLLSDRFSAERPKGSFSTLEIQRTEQGDSAMYLCASNAAGMNTEAFFGQGTRLTVV.

This sequence joins TRBV27 and TRBJ2-7, with D possibly matching TRBD1 (5 bases). Germline V gives CDR1 MNHEY, CDR2 SMNVEV (reference sequence). This CDR3 comprises 14 residues. V was pared by 2 bases and J by 6 bases, with 14 bases between. CDR3 in DNA: TGTGCCAGCAGTTTAAGTGGGGCGCTTCGCGAGCAGTACTTC. Encoded protein: CASSLSGALREQYF.

The chain combines TRBV6-6 with TRBJ2-5; 12 nucleotides agree with TRBD2. The germline V gene has CDR1 MNHNY and CDR2 SVGAGI (reference sequence). The CDR3 length is 15 residues. J was trimmed by 5 bases and V by 7 bases; bases with no gene match: 8. In DNA, the CDR3 is TGTGCCAGCACCCAACTAGCGGGAGGAGGTGAGACCCAGTACTTC. Translating gives CASTQLAGGGETQYF.